Shown below are 30 T cell receptor beta chains from a single sample sequenced in a study of tumor and adjacent non-tumor tissue in lung cancer. A modified ARM-PCR protocol with three rounds of nested PCR amplified TCRbeta. TCRdb re-analysed the multiplex PCR reads in MiXCR, keeping a single row per CDR3 protein. The repertoire includes approximately 90,000 distinct CDR3 sequences, more than 75% of them detected once, and roughly 22% sits in the top ten. This sample's RNA came from whole unsorted tissue. The normal lung tissue was taken more than 3 cm from the tumor edge. The sample comprised distant non-tumor lung tissue. The receptor source for this set is a woman aged 45-60 years with non-small cell lung cancer.

With regard to this clonotype: Germline and junction disagree at one end, which may indicate a read error. The V call is TRBV10-3, the J call TRBJ2-1; possible D gene TRBD1, 6 bases. CDR1 is ENHRY and CDR2 is SYGVKD in the germline V gene. The CDR3 contains 16 residues. The CDR3, as DNA: TGTGCCATCAGTGACCCCGGGACACGTTCCTACAATGAGAAGTTCTTC. As protein: CAISDPGTRSYNEKFF.

To note about this clonotype: This clone may be a read error of a much larger clone one base away. Without the conserved terminal phenylalanine or tryptophan, this CDR3 likely stems from a read error. J is TRBJ2-5 and V is TRBV5-1; TRBD1 agrees at 9 bases. Germline CDR1 is SGHRS and CDR2 is YFSETQ. J lost 5 bases, V lost 5 bases, and 10 bases had no gene match. The CDR3 length is 15 residues. CDR3 loop: CASRPTGQGWETQYL. As DNA, the CDR3 is TGCGCCAGCAGGCCCACGGGACAGGGTTGGGAGACCCAGTACTTA.

The genes are TRBV29-1 and TRBJ2-7; maybe TRBD2 (6 bases). The CDR3 runs to 14 residues. Looked up from germline, CDR1 is SQVTM and CDR2 is ANQGSEA. V lost 4 bases to trimming and J lost 3 bases, with 16 bases between them. The CDR3 here is CSVVYQWGGYEQYF. Here the CDR3 DNA reads TGCAGCGTTGTATATCAATGGGGAGGCTACGAGCAGTACTTC.

As regards this clonotype: No conserved phenylalanine or tryptophan ends this CDR3, so it is likely a read error. This chain joins TRBV11-2 and TRBJ2-3; the D gene could be TRBD1 or TRBD2 (6 bases each). CDR3 length: 15 amino acids. CDR1 is SGHAT, CDR2 FQNNGV, per germline. CDR3 in DNA: TGTGCCAGCAACTTAGAGGGGGGAAGACAAGATACGCAGTATTCT. Its translation: CASNLEGGRQDTQYS.

The genes are TRBV18 and TRBJ1-1; the D gene is possibly TRBD1 (5 bases). The CDR3 covers 15 residues. The V gene's germline CDR1 is KGHSH and CDR2 LQKENI. V lost 2 bases and J 4 bases, leaving 14 bases between the germline ends. CDR3 sequence reads: CASSPATVVSTEAFF. CDR3 bases: TGTGCCAGCTCACCAGCGACAGTAGTATCCACTGAAGCTTTCTTT.

As regards this clonotype: Since the CDR3 does not end with the conserved phenylalanine or tryptophan, this likely comes from a read error. This chain connects TRBV29-1 to TRBJ1-4; D gene uncertain. The CDR3 totals 12 residues. Germline V lookup: CDR1 SQVTM, CDR2 ANQGSEA. The CDR3 reads CIVGRPGEKLFY. The CDR3 DNA is TGCATCGTTGGTCGCCCGGGGGAAAAACTGTTTTAT.

As for this clonotype: This sequence may be a read error, since a much larger clone differs from it by one base. The chain links TRBV11-2 to TRBJ2-1, with D possibly called TRBD1 or TRBD2 (5 bases each). Looked up from germline, CDR1 is SGHAT and CDR2 is FQNNGV. V was cut by 5 bases and J by 6 bases, with 20 bases left in between. This CDR3 has 16 amino acids. The CDR3 loop reads CASSPGGAGRFNEQFF. CDR3 DNA sequence: TGTGCCAGCAGCCCTGGAGGTGCAGGGCGATTCAATGAGCAGTTCTTC.

CDR3 in amino acids: CSFISGRIIHEQYF. The CDR3 coding sequence is TGCAGCTTCATTAGCGGGAGGATAATCCACGAGCAGTACTTC. This chain links TRBV29-1 with TRBJ2-7, with TRBD2 matching 10 bases. V was pared by 8 bases and J by 5 bases, with 12 bases of the junction left unmatched. Germline V gene lookup returns CDR1 SQVTM and CDR2 ANQGSEA. The CDR3 length is 14 residues.

The chain has TRBV12-3 or TRBV12-4 and TRBJ2-3, with D unclear. The CDR3 covers 12 residues. The CDR3 region is CVISLRADTQYF. The CDR3 region has the DNA TGTGTCATCAGTTTAAGGGCAGATACGCAGTATTTT.

For this clonotype: A much larger clone is a single base away; this may be a read error. The rearrangement uses TRBV7-9 and TRBJ2-7, with TRBD2 identical over 8 bases. V shed 5 bases and J 3 bases; nucleotides not matched to a gene: 18. The germline gives CDR1 SEHNR, CDR2 FQNEAQ (reference sequence). The CDR3 runs to 18 residues. CDR3 coding DNA: TGTGCCAGCAGCCCTCCCTGGGGACAAGCGGGAGTTAACTACGAGCAGTACTTC. This codes for CASSPPWGQAGVNYEQYF. Variable domain in full (rest from reference TRBV7-9 and TRBJ2-7): DTGVSQNPRHKITKRGQNVTFRCDPISEHNRLYWYRQTLGQGPEFLTYFQNEAQLEKSRLLSDRFSAERPKGSFSTLEIQRTEQGDSAMYLCASSPPWGQAGVNYEQYFGPGTRLTVT.

In its sample, this clonotype was seen many times. The chain employs TRBV5-1 and TRBJ1-2; 9 bases align to TRBD1. Per the germline V gene, CDR1 is SGHRS and CDR2 is YFSETQ. This CDR3 spans 16 amino acids. Losses at the gene ends were 0 bases for V and 8 bases for J; bases not matched to a gene: 11. The CDR3 loop is CASSLVDRGGPLGYTF. The CDR3 bases are TGCGCCAGCAGCTTGGTGGACAGGGGAGGCCCTTTGGGCTACACCTTC.

Details on this clonotype: The junction differs from germline at one of its ends, possibly a read error. This chain joins TRBV5-1 and TRBJ2-3, with TRBD2 matching 7 bases. There are 16 residues in the CDR3. Germline V gene data show CDR1 as SGHRS and CDR2 as YFSETQ. The CDR3 region has the DNA TGCGCCAGCAGCTTGGGTGGGAGGGCCGAAGAAGATAAGCAGTATTTT. As protein: CASSLGGRAEEDKQYF. The complete variable domain, with remaining parts taken from reference TRBV5-1 and TRBJ2-3, reads KAGVTQTPRYLIKTRGQQVTLSCSPISGHRSVSWYQQTPGQGLQFLFEYFSETQRNKGNFPGRFSGRQFSNSRSEMNVSTLELGDSALYLCASSLGGRAEEDKQYFGPGTRLTVL.

As regards this clonotype: One end of the junction is discordant with germline, which a read error may explain. Here the CDR3 DNA reads TGTGCCAGCACTCGGTTGGGACGGGGGCCCCTCTCCGCGATTGGCTACATCTTC. Encoded protein: CASTRLGRGPLSAIGYIF. J is TRBJ1-2 and V is TRBV12-3 or TRBV12-4, with D possibly matching TRBD1 (6 bases). CDR3 length equals 18 residues.

V gene TRBV6-1 combines with J gene TRBJ1-5, with a tentative D call TRBD1 (6 bases). The CDR3 runs to 14 residues. Between the trimmed V and J ends, which lost 6 bases and 7 bases, there was a span of 16 bases. Germline CDR1 and CDR2: MNHNS and SASEGT. CDR3 sequence reads: CASRDTGRGQPQHF. The DNA of the CDR3 is TGTGCCAGCAGGGACACTGGGAGGGGGCAGCCCCAGCATTTT.

On this clonotype: Germline is not matched at one junction end, which may reflect a read error. The V gene is TRBV5-4, the J gene TRBJ2-5, with 8 bases aligning to TRBD2. Germline-derived CDR1 and CDR2 are SGHNT and YYREEE (reference sequence). This CDR3 has 14 amino acids. CDR3 sequence reads: CACSPVGGEETQYF. CDR3 nucleotides: TGTGCCTGCAGCCCTGTCGGGGGGGAGGAGACCCAGTACTTC. Complete variable domain (other parts from reference TRBV5-4 and TRBJ2-5): ETGVTQSPTHLIKTRGQQVTLRCSSQSGHNTVSWYQQALGQGPQFIFQYYREEENGRGNFPPRFSGLQFPNYSSELNVNALELDDSALYLCACSPVGGEETQYFGPGTRLLVL.

This clonotype occurred many times. The V gene is TRBV5-4, the J gene TRBJ2-7; 8 bases match TRBD1. The CDR3 is 14 residues long. V trimming: 4 bases; J trimming: 6 bases; junction bases outside the gene matches: 9. Germline-derived CDR1 and CDR2 are SGHNT and YYREEE (reference sequence). The CDR3 nucleotides are TGTGCCAGCAGCCCATGGGCAGGGGGCGCCGAGCAGTACTTC. Its translation is CASSPWAGGAEQYF.

V is TRBV12-3 or TRBV12-4 and J is TRBJ1-5; 11 bases agree with TRBD1. This CDR3 contains 19 residues. V dropped 6 bases and J dropped 6; count of bases not matched to a gene: 19. CDR3 amino acids: CASRPGTGGGGVGSQPQHF. In DNA, the CDR3 is TGTGCCAGCAGACCTGGGACAGGGGGAGGAGGCGTGGGCAGTCAGCCCCAGCATTTT.

A word on this clonotype: An end of the junction does not agree with germline; a read error may underlie this. V usage is TRBV11-2 and J usage is TRBJ1-6, with D perhaps TRBD1 (5 bases). The germline gives CDR1 SGHAT, CDR2 FQNNGV. There are 14 residues in the CDR3. CDR3 in DNA: TGTGCCACCAGCTTTCGGAGAGGGGAAACACCCCTCCACTTT. This sequence encodes CATSFRRGETPLHF.

About this clonotype: One end of the junction fails to match germline, which may point to a read error. The rearrangement links TRBV11-2 to TRBJ2-3; TRBD2 is a possible D gene (6 bases). Germline lookup yields CDR1 SGHAT and CDR2 FQNNGV. This CDR3 is 13 amino acids long. The CDR3 spells CASILAESDMQYF. CDR3 nucleotide sequence: TGTGCTAGCATCTTAGCGGAGTCAGATATGCAGTATTTT.

In the case of this clonotype: The junction does not match germline at one end; this may be a read error. V and J are TRBV10-3 and TRBJ2-7, with D perhaps matching TRBD2 (5 bases). The CDR3 length is 15 residues. The germline V gene has CDR1 ENHRY and CDR2 SYGVKD. CDR3 region: CAISESASSSLVQYF. The DNA for the CDR3 is TGTGCCATCAGTGAGTCAGCTAGCTCGAGTTTGGTGCAGTATTTC.

This clonotype was seen only once. The V and J genes are TRBV12-3 or TRBV12-4 and TRBJ2-7, with D possibly matching TRBD2 (5 bases). V was pared by 10 bases and J by 5 bases, with 15 bases between. There are 12 residues in the CDR3. The CDR3 bases are TGTGCCATCAGCAAATGGGAGAACGAGCAGTACTTC. Residues: CAISKWENEQYF.

In regard to this clonotype: The germline gene is not matched at one end of the junction; a read error may be the cause. This chain joins TRBV11-2 and TRBJ1-1; perhaps TRBD1 as D (5 bases). Germline lookup yields CDR1 SGHAT and CDR2 FQNNGV. The CDR3 length is 13 residues. The CDR3 here is CANSLEWGREAIF. CDR3 in DNA: TGTGCCAACAGCTTAGAATGGGGCCGTGAAGCTATCTTT.

This clonotype occurred many times. The chain recombines TRBV20-1 with TRBJ2-7; D possibly corresponds to TRBD1 (6 bases). Germline V gene lookup returns CDR1 DFQATT and CDR2 SNEGSKA (reference sequence). The CDR3 runs 14 residues. The V end lost 7 bases, the J end lost 1 base, and 17 bases lay between the germline ends. The CDR3 loop is CSVTDRLGSYEQYF. DNA of the CDR3: TGCAGTGTAACGGACAGATTGGGGTCCTACGAGCAGTACTTC.

The chain is built from TRBV11-2 and TRBJ2-1; 10 nucleotides match TRBD2. The tail of the sequence fits TRBJ2-7 better, so the J call may be wrong. Germline-derived CDR1 and CDR2 are SGHAT and FQNNGV. CDR3 length equals 16 residues. The CDR3 region is CASRPSGSGHSNEQYF. CDR3 nucleotides: TGTGCTAGCCGACCTAGCGGGAGTGGCCATTCCAATGAGCAGTACTTC.

This clonotype occurred once. The chain couples TRBV6-2 or TRBV6-3 to TRBJ2-1, with 10 nucleotides matching TRBD2. V dropped 7 bases and J dropped 7; count of bases not matched to a gene: 10. CDR1 and CDR2 from the germline V gene are MNHEY and SVGEGT. The CDR3 is made up of 15 amino acids. CDR3 DNA sequence: TGTGCCAGCAATCCCGGACTAGCGGCTGTAAATGAGCAGTTCTTC. Protein: CASNPGLAAVNEQFF.

As to this clonotype: One end of the junction fails to match germline, which may point to a read error. The gene calls are TRBV6-5 and TRBJ2-1; D is ambiguous. The CDR3 runs to 17 residues. Germline V gene sequence: CDR1 MNHEY, CDR2 SVGAGI. CDR3 residues: CASSYSFAPSPYNEQFF. The CDR3 DNA follows: TGCGCCAGCAGTTACTCCTTTGCCCCCAGTCCCTACAATGAGCAGTTCTTC.

V and J are TRBV6-1 and TRBJ1-2, with unresolved D. The CDR3 sequence is 15 residues long. Germline V gives CDR1 MNHNS, CDR2 SASEGT. V gave up 7 bases and J gave up 8 bases, with 23 bases separating them. CDR3 coding DNA: TGTGCCAGCAATCAAATCTCCGGGCCCGTCGAGGGCTACACCTTC. Amino acid sequence: CASNQISGPVEGYTF.

The chain employs TRBV28 and TRBJ1-3; D is perhaps TRBD1 (5 bases). The CDR3 loop spans 17 amino acids. Deletions cut 6 bases from V and 0 bases from J, with 18 bases between. Germline values: CDR1 MDHEN, CDR2 SYDVKM. CDR3 sequence reads: CASRITGHPNSGNTIYF. CDR3 bases: TGTGCCAGCAGGATCACCGGACACCCTAACTCTGGAAACACCATATATTTT. The full variable domain, with the rest looked up from reference TRBV28 and TRBJ1-3, is DVKVTQSSRYLVKRTGEKVFLECVQDMDHENMFWYRQDPGLGLRLIYFSYDVKMKEKGDIPEGYSVSREKKERFSLILESASTNQTSMYLCASRITGHPNSGNTIYFGEGSWLTVV.

In regard to this clonotype: A much larger clonotype is one base distant, so this may be a read error. The chain couples TRBV5-1 to TRBJ2-5; 7 bases match TRBD2. Germline assignment: CDR1 SGHRS and CDR2 YFSETQ. The length of the CDR3 is 17 residues. After removal of 4 bases from V and 5 bases from J, the junction contained 17 bases not matched to a gene. CDR3 DNA: TGCGCCAGCAGCCCTGGACTATCGGGAGGATCAGGGGAGACCCAGTACTTC. Translating gives CASSPGLSGGSGETQYF.

This clonotype was recorded a few times. The chain is built from TRBV20-1 and TRBJ1-2, with D uncertain. Trimming took off 1 base at V and 4 bases at J, with 10 bases between the two ends. Per germline, CDR1 DFQATT and CDR2 SNEGSKA (reference sequence). The CDR3 length is 13 residues. CDR3 residues: CSARGVYSYGYTF. CDR3 nucleotides: TGCAGTGCTAGAGGGGTCTACTCCTATGGCTACACCTTC.